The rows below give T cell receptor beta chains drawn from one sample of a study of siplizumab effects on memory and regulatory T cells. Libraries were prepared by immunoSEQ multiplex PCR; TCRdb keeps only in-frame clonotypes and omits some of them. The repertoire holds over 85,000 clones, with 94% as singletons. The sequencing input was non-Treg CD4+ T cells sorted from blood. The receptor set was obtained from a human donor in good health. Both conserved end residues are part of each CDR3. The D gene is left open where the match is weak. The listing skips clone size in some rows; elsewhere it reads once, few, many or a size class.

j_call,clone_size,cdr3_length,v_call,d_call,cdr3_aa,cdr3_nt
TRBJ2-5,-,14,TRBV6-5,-,CASSFVGARETQYF,TGTGCCAGCAGTTTTGTGGGAGCGAGGGAGACCCAGTACTTC
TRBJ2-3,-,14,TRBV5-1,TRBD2,CASSLTGGPDTQYF,TGCGCCAGCAGCTTGACGGGGGGGCCAGATACGCAGTATTTT
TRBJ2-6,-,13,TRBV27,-,CASRGSGANVLTF,TGTGCCAGCAGAGGATCTGGGGCCAACGTCCTGACTTTC
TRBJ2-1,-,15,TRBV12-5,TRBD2,CASAILLAGGGEQFF,TGTGCTAGTGCCATACTACTAGCGGGAGGCGGTGAGCAGTTCTTC
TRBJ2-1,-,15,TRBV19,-,CASSSYLAGNNEQFF,TGTGCCAGTAGTAGCTACCTGGCAGGGAACAATGAGCAGTTCTTC
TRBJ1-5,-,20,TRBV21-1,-,CASSKALYISRDRVNQPQHF,TGTGCCAGCAGCAAAGCGCTTTACATATCTCGGGACAGGGTCAATCAGCCCCAGCATTTT
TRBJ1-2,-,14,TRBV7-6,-,CASSPPTLPYGYTF,TGTGCCAGCAGCCCACCGACCTTACCCTATGGCTACACCTTC
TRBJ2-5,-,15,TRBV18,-,CASSLTGTYQETQYF,TGTGCCAGCTCACTCACAGGGACCTACCAAGAGACCCAGTACTTC
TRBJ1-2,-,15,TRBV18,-,CASSPSGTPRLSYTF,TGTGCCAGCTCACCTTCCGGGACACCCAGATTGAGCTACACCTTC
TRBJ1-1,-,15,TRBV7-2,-,CASSLAAGLNTEAFF,TGTGCCAGCAGCTTAGCGGCGGGTTTGAACACTGAAGCTTTCTTT
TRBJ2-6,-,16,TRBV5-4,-,CASSLSRGSGANVLTF,TGTGCCAGCAGCTTAAGTAGGGGCTCTGGGGCCAACGTCCTGACTTTC
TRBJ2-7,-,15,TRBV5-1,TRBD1,CASRHETGSSYEQYF,TGCGCCAGCAGACACGAGACAGGGAGCTCCTACGAGCAGTACTTC
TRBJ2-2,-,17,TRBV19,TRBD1,CASSPPLRQGRTGELFF,TGTGCCAGTAGTCCACCACTCAGACAGGGCCGAACCGGGGAGCTGTTTTTT
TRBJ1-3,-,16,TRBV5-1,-,CASSLEGASSGNTIYF,TGCGCCAGCAGCTTGGAAGGGGCTAGCTCTGGAAACACCATATATTTT
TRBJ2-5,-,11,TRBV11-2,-,CASSSWETQYF,TGTGCCAGCAGCTCCTGGGAGACCCAGTACTTC
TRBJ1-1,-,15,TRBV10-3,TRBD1,CAISEPQGANTEAFF,TGTGCCATCAGTGAGCCTCAGGGGGCAAACACTGAAGCTTTCTTT
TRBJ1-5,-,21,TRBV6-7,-,CASSHRQGPRVGGYSNQPQHF,TGTGCCAGCAGTCATCGGCAGGGGCCAAGGGTAGGGGGTTATAGCAATCAGCCCCAGCATTTT
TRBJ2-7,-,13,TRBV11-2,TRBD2,CASTGTSQAKQYF,TGTGCCAGCACCGGGACTAGCCAGGCTAAGCAGTACTTC
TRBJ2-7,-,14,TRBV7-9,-,CASARGRQSYEQYF,TGTGCCAGCGCTCGAGGGCGACAGTCCTACGAGCAGTACTTC
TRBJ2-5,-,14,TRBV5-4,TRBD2,CASSLGGGQETQYF,TGTGCCAGCAGCCTCGGGGGGGGCCAAGAGACCCAGTACTTC
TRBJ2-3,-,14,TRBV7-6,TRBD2,CASSRTSGTYTQYF,TGTGCCAGCAGCCGGACTAGCGGGACGTATACGCAGTATTTT
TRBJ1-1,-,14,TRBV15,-,CATSRDRGNTEAFF,TGTGCCACCAGCAGAGATAGGGGAAACACTGAAGCTTTCTTT
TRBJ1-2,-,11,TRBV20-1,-,CSASRDYGYTF,TGCAGTGCCTCCCGAGACTATGGCTACACCTTC
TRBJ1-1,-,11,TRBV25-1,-,CASRRNTEAFF,TGTGCCAGCAGGAGGAACACTGAAGCTTTCTTT
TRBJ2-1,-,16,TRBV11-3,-,CASSLDGGDSYNEQFF,TGTGCCAGCAGCTTAGATGGGGGAGACTCCTACAATGAGCAGTTCTTC
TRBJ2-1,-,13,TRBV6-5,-,CASSGGSYNEQFF,TGTGCCAGCAGTGGGGGCTCCTACAATGAGCAGTTCTTC
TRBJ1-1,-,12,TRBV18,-,CASSTDQEGAFF,TGTGCCAGCTCAACCGACCAGGAAGGAGCTTTCTTT
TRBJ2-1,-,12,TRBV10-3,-,CAYSPPGREQFF,TGTGCTTACTCTCCCCCAGGACGCGAGCAGTTCTTC
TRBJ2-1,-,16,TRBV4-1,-,CASSQLDMMVYNEQFF,TGCGCCAGCAGTCAATTGGATATGATGGTTTACAATGAGCAGTTCTTC
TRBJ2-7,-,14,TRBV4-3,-,CASSQDTDTYEQYF,TGCGCCAGCAGCCAAGATACGGATACCTACGAGCAGTACTTC
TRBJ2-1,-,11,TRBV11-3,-,CASSLVAEQFF,TGTGCCAGCAGCTTAGTTGCTGAGCAGTTCTTC
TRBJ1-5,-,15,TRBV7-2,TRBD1,CASSFSGTGNQPQHF,TGTGCCAGCAGCTTTTCCGGGACAGGGAATCAGCCCCAGCATTTT
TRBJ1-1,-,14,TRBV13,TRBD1,CAGRGGAGDTEAFF,TGTGCCGGCCGAGGGGGCGCGGGAGACACTGAAGCTTTCTTT
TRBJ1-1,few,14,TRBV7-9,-,CASSSEGGNTEAFF,TGTGCCAGCAGCTCCGAGGGAGGGAACACTGAAGCTTTCTTT
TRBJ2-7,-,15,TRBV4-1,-,CASSQDFVWGSEQYF,TGCGCCAGCAGCCAAGATTTCGTATGGGGGAGCGAGCAGTACTTC
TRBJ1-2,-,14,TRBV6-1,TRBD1,CASSGTGMAYGYTF,TGTGCCAGCAGTGGGACAGGGATGGCCTATGGCTACACCTTC
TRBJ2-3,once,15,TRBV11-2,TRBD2,CASSLLGGGTDTQYF,TGTGCCAGCAGCTTATTGGGAGGGGGCACAGATACGCAGTATTTT
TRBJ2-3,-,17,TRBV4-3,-,CASSHKGSGTSTDTQYF,TGCGCCAGCAGCCATAAAGGTAGTGGGACTAGCACAGATACGCAGTATTTT
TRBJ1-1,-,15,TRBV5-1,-,CASSLEGSGVTEAFF,TGCGCCAGCAGCTTGGAAGGGAGTGGAGTCACTGAAGCTTTCTTT
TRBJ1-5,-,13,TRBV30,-,CAWSVSGNQPQHF,TGTGCCTGGAGTGTATCGGGCAATCAGCCCCAGCATTTT
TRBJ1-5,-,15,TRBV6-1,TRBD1,CASIIEQGRYQPQHF,TGTGCCAGCATTATTGAACAGGGGCGGTATCAGCCCCAGCATTTT
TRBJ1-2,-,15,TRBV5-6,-,CASSLGVLTNYGYTF,TGTGCCAGCAGCTTAGGGGTGCTTACTAACTATGGCTACACCTTC
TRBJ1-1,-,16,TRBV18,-,CASSQTTGTGNTEAFF,TGTGCCAGCTCACAAACCACCGGAACAGGGAACACTGAAGCTTTCTTT
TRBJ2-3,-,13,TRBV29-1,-,CSVGRERADTQYF,TGCAGCGTCGGCAGGGAAAGGGCAGATACGCAGTATTTT
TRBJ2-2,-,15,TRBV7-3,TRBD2,CASSLTSDYTGELFF,TGTGCCAGCAGCCTGACTAGCGACTACACCGGGGAGCTGTTTTTT
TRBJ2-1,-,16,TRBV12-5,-,CASGLATESSYNEQFF,TGTGCTAGTGGTTTGGCTACCGAAAGCTCCTACAATGAGCAGTTCTTC
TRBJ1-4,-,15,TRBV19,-,CASSMGDRTNEKLFF,TGTGCCAGTAGTATGGGTGACAGAACTAATGAAAAACTGTTTTTT
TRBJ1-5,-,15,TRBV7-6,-,CASSLAHGRSQPQHF,TGTGCCAGCAGCTTAGCGCACGGGAGGAGTCAGCCCCAGCATTTT
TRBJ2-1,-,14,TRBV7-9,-,CASSLISSNNEQFF,TGTGCCAGCAGCTTAATCAGCTCAAACAATGAGCAGTTCTTC
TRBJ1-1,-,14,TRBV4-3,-,CASSQVTRTAEAFF,TGCGCCAGCAGCCAAGTGACCCGGACCGCTGAAGCTTTCTTT
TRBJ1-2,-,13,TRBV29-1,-,CSVEEGGGNGYTF,TGCAGCGTTGAAGAAGGAGGGGGGAATGGCTACACCTTC
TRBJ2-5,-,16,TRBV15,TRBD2,CATSRDSGGGEETQYF,TGTGCCACCAGCAGAGATTCGGGGGGTGGTGAAGAGACCCAGTACTTC